The 25 T cell receptor beta chains given below trace back to one sample, sequenced in a study of spatial heterogeneity in lung cancer. These receptors have no identified antigens. From the 5' RACE reads, TCRdb called clonotypes with MiXCR, one entry per CDR3 protein. The table includes about 7,000 distinct CDR3 sequences, about 14% detected once. Time point noted: sample taken at primary tumor resection. Study observations and caveats: Tumor mutation counts were tracked by expanded intratumoral alpha and beta TCR counts.

The sample in question was lung tumor tissue, obtained at surgery. These receptors were collected from a male donor with early-stage non-small cell lung cancer.

This clonotype was counted at least ten times. Compared with germline, one end of the junction differs, possibly owing to a read error. The chain joins TRBV5-1 to TRBJ2-3; a weak D match, TRBD2 (6 bases). The CDR3 length is 15 residues. CDR1 is SGHRS, CDR2 YFSETQ, per germline. The CDR3 protein is CASSSAGTLTNTQYF. CDR3 bases: TGCGCCAGCAGCTCGGCGGGGACCCTCACAAATACGCAGTATTTT.

This clonotype counts as medium-sized. The rearrangement links TRBV5-1 to TRBJ2-7; possibly TRBD2 for D (6 bases). The germline V gene has CDR1 SGHRS and CDR2 YFSETQ. V gave up 1 base and J gave up 6 bases, with 14 bases separating them. The CDR3 extends over 14 amino acids. This CDR3 is CASSLPGDSGEQYF. The CDR3 bases are TGCGCCAGCAGCTTGCCGGGGGATAGTGGCGAGCAGTACTTC.

At least ten counts were recorded for this clonotype. The chain employs TRBV28 and TRBJ1-4, with D uncertain. The V end was cut by 6 bases, the J end by 4 bases, with 9 bases between. The CDR3 extends over 13 amino acids. CDR1 MDHEN and CDR2 SYDVKM come from the germline V gene. The CDR3 here is CASSINSNEKLFF. For the CDR3, the DNA is TGTGCCAGCAGCATTAACAGTAATGAAAAACTGTTTTTT.

This clonotype was counted at least ten times. The chain employs TRBV27 and TRBJ1-1; D may be TRBD1 (5 bases). Germline loops: CDR1 MNHEY, CDR2 SMNVEV (reference sequence). This CDR3 has 15 residues. Trimming took off 3 bases at V and 1 base at J, with 12 bases between the two ends. CDR3 in amino acids: CASSLSGRQNTEAFF. The CDR3 region has the DNA TGTGCCAGCAGTTTGTCGGGACGGCAGAACACTGAAGCTTTCTTT.

This clonotype showed up many times. The chain employs TRBV25-1 and TRBJ2-1; D is unresolved. CDR1 is MGHDK, CDR2 SYGVNS, per germline. This CDR3 is built from 15 residues. Trimming left V 2 bases short and J 5 bases short, with 13 bases between. The CDR3 DNA is TGTGCCAGCAGTGAAATGGGTCGGGCTAACAATGAGCAGTTCTTC. This sequence encodes CASSEMGRANNEQFF.

By share of the sample, this clonotype is medium-sized. The genes are TRBV10-3 and TRBJ1-1; 7 bases fit TRBD1. The germline V gene has CDR1 ENHRY and CDR2 SYGVKD. V lost 11 bases, J lost 1 base, and 4 bases stayed unmatched. This CDR3 has 12 residues. The CDR3 sequence is CAVRTGNTEAFF. In nucleotides, the CDR3 is TGTGCCGTACGGACAGGGAACACTGAAGCTTTCTTT.

This chain links TRBV20-1 with TRBJ1-6, with 7 bases that match TRBD1. J was trimmed by 6 bases and V by 2 bases; bases with no gene match: 4. This CDR3 contains 14 residues. Germline-derived CDR1 and CDR2 are DFQATT and SNEGSKA (reference sequence). CDR3 region: CSARNRGTNSPLHF. The CDR3 DNA is TGCAGTGCTAGAAACAGGGGTACTAATTCACCCCTCCACTTT.

This chain joins TRBV11-2 and TRBJ2-3; 11 bases align to TRBD2. The V segment lost 5 bases and the J segment 4 bases; nucleotides outside the gene matches: 8. The CDR3 contains 16 residues. CDR1 and CDR2 (germline): SGHAT, FQNNGV. CDR3 coding DNA: TGTGCCAGCAGCCCGCGACTAGCGGGGTACTCAGATACGCAGTATTTT. It encodes CASSPRLAGYSDTQYF.

The chain carries TRBV5-1 and TRBJ2-7, with a possible D match to TRBD2 (5 bases). The ends were cut back, 4 bases at V and 2 bases at J, with 16 bases in the middle. CDR3 size: 15 residues. CDR1 and CDR2 (germline): SGHRS, YFSETQ. The CDR3 DNA follows: TGCGCCAGCAGCCCGGACCCGGGGTCGGCCTACGAGCAGTACTTC. Translated: CASSPDPGSAYEQYF.

Many counts were recorded for this clonotype. The V call is TRBV12-3 or TRBV12-4, the J call TRBJ1-5; 12 positions agree with TRBD1. J was trimmed by 7 bases and V by 5 bases; bases with no gene match: 9. This CDR3 is built from 16 residues. DNA of the CDR3: TGTGCCAGCAGTCCACGGGACAGGGGGCCGGGGCAGCCCCAGCATTTT. Residues: CASSPRDRGPGQPQHF.

In its sample, this clonotype was seen many times. The chain combines TRBV7-8 with TRBJ2-5; TRBD2 matches 10 bases. V lost 5 bases and J lost 2; bases outside the gene matches: 11. The CDR3 is 17 residues long. From germline, CDR1 is SGHVS and CDR2 FQNEAQ. CDR3 nucleotide sequence: TGTGCCAGCAGCATTTATACTAGCGGGATTGGACAAGAGACCCAGTACTTC. Encoded protein: CASSIYTSGIGQETQYF.

In its sample, this clonotype was seen many times. The gene calls are TRBV11-2 and TRBJ2-1; 8 bases agree with TRBD2. CDR1 and CDR2 from the germline V gene are SGHAT and FQNNGV. The V and J ends lost 4 bases and 3 bases, in that order; junction bases with no gene match: 5. This CDR3 comprises 15 residues. The CDR3 reads CASSSRGGDYNEQFF. The CDR3 DNA sequence: TGTGCCAGCAGCTCCCGGGGGGGCGACTACAATGAGCAGTTCTTC.

The CDR3 is CASSFSAGTEAFF. The DNA for the CDR3 is TGTGCCAGCAGTTTTTCGGCAGGCACTGAAGCTTTCTTT. The rearrangement uses TRBV28 and TRBJ1-1; D unclear. V was trimmed by 3 bases and J by 4 bases, leaving 9 bases between them. The CDR3 extends over 13 amino acids. Germline V gene sequence: CDR1 MDHEN, CDR2 SYDVKM.

Judged by abundance, this clonotype is medium-sized. The chain recombines TRBV27 with TRBJ2-2, with D possibly matching TRBD1 (5 bases). CDR3 length: 14 residues. The V gene lost 3 bases and the J gene lost 0 bases, with 5 bases spanning the gap. Germline assignment: CDR1 MNHEY and CDR2 SMNVEV (reference sequence). In DNA, the CDR3 is TGTGCCAGCAGTTTGACAGCGAACACCGGGGAGCTGTTTTTT. It encodes CASSLTANTGELFF.

By frequency in the sample, this clonotype is medium-sized. The gene calls are TRBV5-1 and TRBJ2-5; no reliable D call. Trimming cost V 1 base and J 5 bases, with 9 bases left between them. CDR3 length: 13 amino acids. Germline CDR1 and CDR2: SGHRS and YFSETQ. DNA of the CDR3: TGCGCCAGCAGCTTGAAAGGGTCGGAGACCCAGTACTTC. Residues: CASSLKGSETQYF.

By frequency in the sample, this clonotype is medium-sized. The J gene is TRBJ2-7, the V gene TRBV7-9; D remains unclear. V gave up 10 bases and J gave up 2 bases, with 15 bases separating them. The CDR3 length is 13 residues. Germline CDR1 and CDR2: SEHNR and FQNEAQ (reference sequence). The CDR3 sequence: CATSRSETYEQYF. CDR3 nucleotide sequence: TGTGCCACCTCCCGCAGCGAGACCTACGAGCAGTACTTC.

This clonotype was picked up many times. V usage is TRBV20-1 and J usage is TRBJ1-2, with D hard to call. V gave up 0 bases and J gave up 4 bases, with 12 bases separating them. This CDR3 comprises 14 residues. Germline V CDR1 and CDR2: DFQATT, SNEGSKA (reference sequence). The CDR3 here is CSARDPAPAYGYTF. The CDR3 nucleotides read TGCAGTGCTAGAGATCCTGCGCCAGCCTATGGCTACACCTTC.

At least ten counts were recorded for this clonotype. The rearrangement uses TRBV19 and TRBJ2-2; no definite D call. Trimming shortened V by 5 bases and J by 2 bases, and 9 bases separated the two germline ends. CDR3 length: 14 amino acids. Per germline, CDR1 LNHDA and CDR2 SQIVND (reference sequence). CDR3 residues: CASSVARNTGELFF. DNA for the CDR3: TGTGCCAGTAGTGTGGCCCGTAACACCGGGGAGCTGTTTTTT.

This clonotype has at least ten counts. V is TRBV20-1 and J is TRBJ2-1; 7 positions match TRBD2. Losses at the gene ends were 5 bases for V and 0 bases for J; bases not matched to a gene: 7. The CDR3 loop spans 15 amino acids. Germline V gene sequence: CDR1 DFQATT, CDR2 SNEGSKA (reference sequence). Here the CDR3 reads CSAEAGLYSYNEQFF. The CDR3 DNA sequence: TGCAGTGCTGAAGCGGGACTCTACTCCTACAATGAGCAGTTCTTC.

This clonotype was counted ten times or more. J is TRBJ1-1 and V is TRBV7-6; D gene unclear. V gave up 4 bases and J gave up 2 bases, with 8 bases separating them. The CDR3 is 13 residues long. Looked up from germline, CDR1 is SGHVS and CDR2 is FNYEAQ. The CDR3 sequence is CASSSYSNTEAFF. In DNA form, the CDR3 reads TGTGCCAGCAGCTCTTACAGCAACACTGAAGCTTTCTTT.

Judged by abundance, this clonotype is medium-sized. The V and J genes are TRBV20-1 and TRBJ2-5, with D possibly being TRBD2 (6 bases). The CDR3 loop spans 14 amino acids. In germline, CDR1 is DFQATT, CDR2 SNEGSKA (reference sequence). V lost 4 bases and J 5 bases, leaving 17 bases between the germline ends. The CDR3: CSATPGTRWETQYF. CDR3 bases: TGCAGTGCTACCCCCGGGACTCGCTGGGAGACCCAGTACTTC.

Within the sample, this clonotype is medium-sized. This sequence joins TRBV11-2 and TRBJ1-1; D is unclear. The germline V and J ends were trimmed by 5 bases and 0 bases, with 10 bases remaining between them. CDR1 SGHAT and CDR2 FQNNGV come from the germline V gene. The CDR3 runs 14 residues. CDR3 sequence: CASSAHVMNTEAFF. The CDR3 DNA reads as TGTGCCAGCAGCGCTCATGTCATGAACACTGAAGCTTTCTTT.

By share, this clonotype counts as medium-sized. The V call is TRBV29-1, the J call TRBJ1-1; the D gene is possibly TRBD1 (5 bases). Germline CDR1 and CDR2: SQVTM and ANQGSEA. Between the trimmed V and J ends, which lost 7 bases and 6 bases, there was a span of 12 bases. This CDR3 spans 11 amino acids. CDR3 amino acids: CSAAVGPEAFF. The DNA of the CDR3 is TGCAGCGCCGCAGTGGGACCTGAAGCTTTCTTT.

There are many counts of this clonotype. The rearrangement links TRBV20-1 to TRBJ2-3; D call uncertain. Trimming left V 2 bases short and J 2 bases short, with 8 bases between. Germline V gene lookup returns CDR1 DFQATT and CDR2 SNEGSKA (reference sequence). This CDR3 region has 13 residues. CDR3 region: CSARMGLTDTQYF. CDR3 nucleotide sequence: TGCAGTGCTAGAATGGGCCTCACAGATACGCAGTATTTT.

This clonotype qualifies as medium-sized. V gene TRBV10-3 combines with J gene TRBJ2-7, with D maybe TRBD1 (6 bases). Trimming removed 2 bases at V and 7 bases at J, with 15 bases between. CDR1 is ENHRY and CDR2 is SYGVKD in the germline V gene. This CDR3 is 14 amino acids long. The DNA of the CDR3 is TGTGCCATCAGTGAGGTTTCAGGGGTTCGGGAGCAGTACGTC. Its translation is CAISEVSGVREQYV.